This TCR beta chain originates from a study of PD-L1 blockade in urothelial cancer. Study in general: There were a median of approximately 150,000 T cells in blood samples.

Each patient contributed between 1 and 8 total time points of blood mononuclear cells, pretreatment and during treatment. The CDR3 contains 15 residues. The J segment lost 1 base and the V segment lost 3 bases, leaving 2 bases of the junction unmatched. CDR1 is KGHSH, CDR2 LQKENI, per germline. Every PCR received spiked-in synthetic TCR analog templates. TCRdb's copy holds only in-frame clones and misses some; the assay was immunoSEQ multiplex PCR. The sample shows about 45,000 clones, 88% of them seen only once. The sample in question was PBMCs, obtained around atezolizumab (anti-PD-L1) treatment. The chain has TRBV18 and TRBJ2-2; 7 nucleotides align to TRBD1. The sequence was obtained from an elderly man with urothelial cancer. The DNA of the CDR3 is TGTGCCAGCTCACCCGGGACAGTGAACACCGGGGAGCTGTTTTTT. This translates into CASSPGTVNTGELFF.